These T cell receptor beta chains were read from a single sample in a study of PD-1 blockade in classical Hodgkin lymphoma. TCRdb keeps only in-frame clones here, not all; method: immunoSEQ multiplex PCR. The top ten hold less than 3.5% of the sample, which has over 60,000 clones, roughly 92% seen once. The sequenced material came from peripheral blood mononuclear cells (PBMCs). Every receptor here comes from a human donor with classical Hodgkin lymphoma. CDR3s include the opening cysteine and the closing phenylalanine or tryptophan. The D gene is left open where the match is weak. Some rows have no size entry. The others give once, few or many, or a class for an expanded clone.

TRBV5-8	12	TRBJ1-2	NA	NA	CASSLRAGVYTF	TGTGCCAGCAGTCTTAGAGCGGGGGTTTACACCTTC
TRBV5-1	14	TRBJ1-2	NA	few	CASSLDRANYGYTF	TGCGCCAGCAGCTTAGACAGAGCTAACTATGGCTACACCTTC
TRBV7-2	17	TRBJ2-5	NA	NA	CASSFPPAGKGGETQYF	TGTGCCAGCAGCTTTCCCCCAGCGGGCAAAGGGGGGGAGACCCAGTACTTC
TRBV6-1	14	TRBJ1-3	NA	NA	CASAPGGPGNTIYF	TGTGCCAGCGCCCCGGGGGGCCCTGGAAACACCATATATTTT
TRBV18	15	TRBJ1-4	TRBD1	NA	CASSVSRDRAEKLFF	TGTGCCAGCTCAGTATCCCGGGACAGGGCTGAAAAACTGTTTTTT
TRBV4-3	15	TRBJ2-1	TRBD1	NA	CASSQDNRGNNEQFF	TGCGCCAGCAGCCAAGATAACAGGGGGAACAATGAGCAGTTCTTC
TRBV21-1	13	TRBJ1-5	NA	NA	CASAGDVSQPQHF	TGTGCCAGCGCAGGTGATGTGTCTCAGCCCCAGCATTTT
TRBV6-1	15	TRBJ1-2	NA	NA	CASSEAGGRSYGYTF	TGTGCCAGCAGTGAAGCTGGGGGGCGCAGCTATGGCTACACCTTC
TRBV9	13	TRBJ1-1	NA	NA	CASSVGTLTEAFF	TGTGCCAGCAGCGTAGGTACATTGACTGAAGCTTTCTTT
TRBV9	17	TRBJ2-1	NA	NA	CASSVAHWGVSYNEQFF	TGTGCCAGCAGCGTAGCCCACTGGGGGGTCTCCTACAATGAGCAGTTCTTC
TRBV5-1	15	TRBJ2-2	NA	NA	CASSLDAVNTGELFF	TGCGCCAGCAGCTTGGACGCAGTCAACACCGGGGAGCTGTTTTTT
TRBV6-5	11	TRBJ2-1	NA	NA	CASRGGGGEFF	TGTGCCAGCAGGGGAGGTGGGGGAGAGTTCTTC
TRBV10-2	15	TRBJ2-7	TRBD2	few	CASSGWGTSDYEQYF	TGCGCCAGCAGTGGGTGGGGGACTAGCGATTACGAGCAGTACTTC
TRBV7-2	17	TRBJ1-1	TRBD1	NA	CASSLRGVKGAGAEAFF	TGTGCCAGCAGCTTAAGGGGCGTCAAGGGGGCTGGTGCTGAAGCTTTCTTT
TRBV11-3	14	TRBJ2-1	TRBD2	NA	CASSHGTRPNEQFF	TGTGCCAGCAGTCACGGGACTAGACCCAACGAGCAGTTCTTC
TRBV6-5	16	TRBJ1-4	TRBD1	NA	CASSYSVTQGNEKLFF	TGTGCCAGCAGTTACTCGGTTACACAGGGGAATGAAAAACTGTTTTTT
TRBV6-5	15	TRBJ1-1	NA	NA	CASSYRTQGPSEAFF	TGTGCCAGCAGTTACCGCACTCAGGGCCCCTCTGAAGCTTTCTTT
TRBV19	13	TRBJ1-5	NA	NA	CASSIRQFQPQHF	TGTGCCAGTAGTATACGACAATTCCAGCCCCAGCATTTT
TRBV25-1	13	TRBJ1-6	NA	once	CASTGQISTPLHF	TGTGCCAGCACCGGACAGATTAGTACACCCCTCCACTTT
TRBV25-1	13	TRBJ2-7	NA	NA	CASSRSTYYEQYF	TGTGCCAGCAGCCGATCCACATACTACGAGCAGTACTTC
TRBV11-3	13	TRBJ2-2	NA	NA	CATSQRHTGELFF	TGTGCAACCTCTCAGCGTCACACCGGGGAGCTGTTTTTT
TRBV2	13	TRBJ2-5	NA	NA	CASLRDPEETQYF	TGTGCCAGCCTCCGGGACCCGGAGGAGACCCAGTACTTC
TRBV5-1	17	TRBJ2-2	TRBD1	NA	CASSLVSSGGRTGELFF	TGCGCCAGCAGCTTGGTATCGTCAGGGGGTCGGACCGGGGAGCTGTTTTTT
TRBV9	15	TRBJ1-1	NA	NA	CASSASRQMGTEAFF	TGTGCCAGCAGCGCCTCGCGACAGATGGGCACTGAAGCTTTCTTT
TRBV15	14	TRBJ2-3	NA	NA	CATMGVSYGDTQYF	TGTGCCACCATGGGAGTAAGTTATGGAGATACGCAGTATTTT
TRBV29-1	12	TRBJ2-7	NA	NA	CSVGDRYYEQYF	TGCAGCGTCGGGGACCGCTATTACGAGCAGTACTTC
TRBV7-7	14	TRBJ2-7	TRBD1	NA	CASSLGQGAGEQYF	TGTGCCAGCAGCTTGGGCCAGGGGGCGGGCGAGCAGTACTTC
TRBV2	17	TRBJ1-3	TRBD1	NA	CASSDDRGLVSGNTIYF	TGTGCCAGCAGCGACGACAGGGGACTAGTTTCTGGAAACACCATATATTTT
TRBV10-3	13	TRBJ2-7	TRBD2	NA	CAISDRREGEQYF	TGTGCCATCAGTGATAGGCGGGAGGGCGAGCAGTACTTC
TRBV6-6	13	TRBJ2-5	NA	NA	CASSYSEIETQYF	TGTGCCAGCAGTTACTCGGAAATCGAGACCCAGTACTTC
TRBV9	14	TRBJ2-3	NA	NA	CASSRPTGGNTQYF	TGTGCCAGCAGCAGACCGACAGGTGGGAATACGCAGTATTTT